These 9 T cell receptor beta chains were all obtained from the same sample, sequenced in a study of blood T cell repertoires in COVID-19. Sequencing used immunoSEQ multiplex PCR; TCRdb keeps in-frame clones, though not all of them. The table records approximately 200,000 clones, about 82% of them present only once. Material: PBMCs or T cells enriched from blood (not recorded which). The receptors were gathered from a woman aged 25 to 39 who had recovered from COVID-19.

The CDR3 DNA reads as TGTGCCAGCAGCTCGTTCCCTAGCACAGATACGCAGTATTTT. Its protein product is CASSSFPSTDTQYF. The chain couples TRBV5-8 to TRBJ2-3; D gene unclear. Germline V gives CDR1 SGHTS, CDR2 YDEGEE. The CDR3 totals 14 residues. Trimming shortened V by 3 bases and J by 0 bases, and 8 bases separated the two germline ends. Looking up the rest from reference TRBV5-8 and TRBJ2-3 gives the full variable domain: EAGVTQSPTHLIKTRGQQATLRCSPISGHTSVYWYQQALGLGLQFLLWYDEGEERNRGNFPPRFSGRQFPNYSSELNVNALELEDSALYLCASSSFPSTDTQYFGPGTRLTVL.

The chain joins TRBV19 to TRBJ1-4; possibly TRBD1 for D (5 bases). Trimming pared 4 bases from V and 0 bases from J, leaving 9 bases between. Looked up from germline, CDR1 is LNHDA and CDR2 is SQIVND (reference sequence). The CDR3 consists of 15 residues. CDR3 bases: TGTGCCAGTAGTACCAGGGATACAACTAATGAAAAACTGTTTTTT. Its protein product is CASSTRDTTNEKLFF.

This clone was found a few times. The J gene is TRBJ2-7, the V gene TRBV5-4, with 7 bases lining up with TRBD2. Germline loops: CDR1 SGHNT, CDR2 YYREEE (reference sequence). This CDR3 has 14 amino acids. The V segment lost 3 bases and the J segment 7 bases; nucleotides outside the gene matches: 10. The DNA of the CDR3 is TGTGCCAGCAGCTACCGGGGAGGGCCGGATGAGCAGTACTTC. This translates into CASSYRGGPDEQYF.

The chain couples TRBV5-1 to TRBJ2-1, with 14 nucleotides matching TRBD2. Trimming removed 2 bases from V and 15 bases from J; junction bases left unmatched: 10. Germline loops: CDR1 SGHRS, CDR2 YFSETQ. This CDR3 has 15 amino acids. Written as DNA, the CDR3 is TGCGCCAGCAGCTTTGGACTAGCGGGAGGTCTCACAGGGTTCTTC. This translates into CASSFGLAGGLTGFF.

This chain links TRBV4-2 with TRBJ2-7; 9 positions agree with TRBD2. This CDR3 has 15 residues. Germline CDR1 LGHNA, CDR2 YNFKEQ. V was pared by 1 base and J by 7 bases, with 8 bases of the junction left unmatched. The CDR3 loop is CASSQAVAGVGEQYF. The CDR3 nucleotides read TGTGCCAGCAGCCAAGCTGTAGCGGGAGTTGGGGAGCAGTACTTC.

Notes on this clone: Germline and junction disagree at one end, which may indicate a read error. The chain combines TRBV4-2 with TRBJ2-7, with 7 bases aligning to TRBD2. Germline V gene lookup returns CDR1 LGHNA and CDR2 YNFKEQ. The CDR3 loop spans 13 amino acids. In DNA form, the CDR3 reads TGTGCCAGCAGCCAAGGATCGGCGGGAGCTCTGGACTTC. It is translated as CASSQGSAGALDF.

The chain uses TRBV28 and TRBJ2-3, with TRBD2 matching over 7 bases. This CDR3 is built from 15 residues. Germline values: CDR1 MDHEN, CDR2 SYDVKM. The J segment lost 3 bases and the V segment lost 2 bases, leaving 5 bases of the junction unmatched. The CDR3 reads CASSLAAGRTDTQYF. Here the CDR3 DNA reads TGTGCCAGCAGTTTAGCAGCGGGACGAACAGATACGCAGTATTTT.

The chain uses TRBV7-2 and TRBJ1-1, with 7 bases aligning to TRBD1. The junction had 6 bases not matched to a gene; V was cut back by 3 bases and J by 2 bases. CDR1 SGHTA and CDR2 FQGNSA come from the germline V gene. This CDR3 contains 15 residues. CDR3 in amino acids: CASSFLGQVNTEAFF. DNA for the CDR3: TGTGCCAGCAGCTTCTTAGGACAGGTCAACACTGAAGCTTTCTTT.

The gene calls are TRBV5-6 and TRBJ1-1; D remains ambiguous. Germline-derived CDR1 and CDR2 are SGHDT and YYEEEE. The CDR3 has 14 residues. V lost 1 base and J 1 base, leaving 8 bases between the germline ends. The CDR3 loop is CASSLSPGNTEAFF. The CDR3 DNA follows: TGTGCCAGCAGCTTGTCCCCAGGGAACACTGAAGCTTTCTTT.